Given below is one T cell receptor (beta chain) in context. These data are taken from a study of blood T cell repertoires in COVID-19. Whole-study context: The United States, Italy and Spain supplied acute and convalescent COVID-19 samples. PBMCs, B-cell-depleted T cells, or T cells provided the cDNA or gDNA that made up the material.

In the original workflow: Estimation of nucleated cell counts relied on the amplification of reference gene primers. Generated by immunoSEQ multiplex PCR, the TCRdb table keeps only in-frame clones and is missing some. V, J and clone size reflect that table, while D and trimming were determined from the DNA. Of a few hundred thousand clones listed, about 88% are singletons. CDR3 length equals 13 residues. The germline V and J ends were trimmed by 7 bases and 5 bases, with 14 bases remaining between them. Looked up from germline, CDR1 is MDHEN and CDR2 is SYDVKM. The genes are TRBV28 and TRBJ1-2, with D possibly being TRBD1 (6 bases). The TCR sequence derives from a woman aged 25 to 39 who had recovered from COVID-19. The sequenced sample was PBMCs or T cells enriched from blood (not recorded which). The CDR3 region has the DNA TGTGCCAGCACCTTAAGGGGGGGTTATGGCTACACCTTC. This sequence encodes CASTLRGGYGYTF.